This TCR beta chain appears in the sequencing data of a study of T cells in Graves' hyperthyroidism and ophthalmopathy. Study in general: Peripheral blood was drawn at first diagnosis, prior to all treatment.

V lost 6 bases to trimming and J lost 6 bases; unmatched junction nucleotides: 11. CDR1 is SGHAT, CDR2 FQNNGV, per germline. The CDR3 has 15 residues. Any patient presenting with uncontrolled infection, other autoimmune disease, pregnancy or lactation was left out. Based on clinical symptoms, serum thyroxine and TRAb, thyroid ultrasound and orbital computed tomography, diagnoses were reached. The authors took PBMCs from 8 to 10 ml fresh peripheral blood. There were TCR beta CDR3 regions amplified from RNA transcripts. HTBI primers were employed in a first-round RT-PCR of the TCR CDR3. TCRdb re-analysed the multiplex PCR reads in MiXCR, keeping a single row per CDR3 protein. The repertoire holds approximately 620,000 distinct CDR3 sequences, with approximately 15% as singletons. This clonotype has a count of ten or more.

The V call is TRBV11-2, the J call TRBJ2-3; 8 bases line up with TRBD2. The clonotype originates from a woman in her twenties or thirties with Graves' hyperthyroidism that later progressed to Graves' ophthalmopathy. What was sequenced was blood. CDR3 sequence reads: CASSSPWTSWDTQYF. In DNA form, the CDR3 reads TGTGCCAGCAGTTCCCCGTGGACTAGCTGGGATACGCAGTATTTT.